The 21 T cell receptor beta chains in this list originate from one sample, sequenced in a study of T cell repertoires in cytomegalovirus infection. TCRdb independently ran MiXCR on the reads; one entry per CDR3 protein. This table has over 300,000 distinct CDR3 sequences, roughly 15% appearing once. Sequencing was carried out using PBMCs. Every receptor here comes from a human donor in good health (CMV status not recorded). Some clones in this sample may be carry-over from other donors' samples.

In its sample, this clonotype was seen many times. The V gene is TRBV4-1, the J gene TRBJ2-7; D not certain. CDR1 is MGHRA, CDR2 YSYEKL, per germline. The CDR3 totals 15 residues. Trimming cost V 0 bases and J 0 bases, with 9 bases left between them. CDR3 amino acids: CASSQEQTRSYEQYF. CDR3 DNA sequence: TGCGCCAGCAGCCAAGAACAGACCCGCTCCTACGAGCAGTACTTC.

V is TRBV19 and J is TRBJ2-3, with 9 bases identical to TRBD1. Losses at the gene ends were 3 bases for V and 6 bases for J; bases not matched to a gene: 7. The CDR3 is 15 residues long. Germline V gene lookup returns CDR1 LNHDA and CDR2 SQIVND (reference sequence). The CDR3 bases are TGTGCCAGTAGTATGTACAGGGGGCGCATGGATACGCAGTATTTT. As protein: CASSMYRGRMDTQYF.

V is TRBV2 and J is TRBJ2-6; D perhaps matches TRBD1 (6 bases). Trimming pared 8 bases from V and 1 base from J, leaving 18 bases between. The germline CDR1 and CDR2 sequences are SNHLY and FYNNEI. The CDR3 has 17 amino acids. The CDR3 DNA is TGTGCCAGCGGACCGGACAGAGCCGTGTCTGGGGCCAACGTCCTGACTTTC. Its protein is CASGPDRAVSGANVLTF. The whole variable domain, remainder taken from reference TRBV2 and TRBJ2-6, is EPEVTQTPSHQVTQMGQEVILRCVPISNHLYFYWYRQILGQKVEFLVSFYNNEISEKSEIFDDQFSVERPDGSNFTLKIRSTKLEDSAMYFCASGPDRAVSGANVLTFGAGSRLTVL.

The chain is built from TRBV20-1 and TRBJ1-2; 7 bases match TRBD1. This CDR3 spans 14 amino acids. The germline V gene encodes CDR1 DFQATT and CDR2 SNEGSKA (reference sequence). V was clipped by 5 bases and J by 3 bases; unmatched bases: 9. CDR3 bases: TGCAGTGCTCTCCCCAGACAGGGTGACTATGGCTACACCTTC. Translation gives CSALPRQGDYGYTF.

The V call is TRBV27, the J call TRBJ1-2; D gene ambiguous. The ends were cut back, 8 bases at V and 7 bases at J, with 11 bases in the middle. The length of the CDR3 is 11 residues. CDR1 and CDR2 (germline): MNHEY, SMNVEV (reference sequence). CDR3 region: CASCSFGGYTF. CDR3 DNA: TGTGCCAGCTGCAGTTTCGGTGGCTACACCTTC.

There are many counts of this clonotype. The chain uses TRBV5-8 and TRBJ2-3; 7 nucleotides align to TRBD2. The CDR3 extends over 14 amino acids. Trimming cost V 4 bases and J 2 bases; bases outside gene matches: 4. Germline V lookup: CDR1 SGHTS, CDR2 YDEGEE. CDR3 in DNA: TGTGCCAGCAGCCGGGGGGAAACCACAGATACGCAGTATTTT. Encoded protein: CASSRGETTDTQYF.

This clonotype was seen ten or more times. The junction differs from germline at one of its ends, possibly a read error. This rearrangement joins TRBV28 to TRBJ2-1; D is unclear. Germline CDR1 is MDHEN and CDR2 is SYDVKM. The CDR3 consists of 11 residues. The CDR3 region is CASSYYHEQFF. The CDR3 DNA is TGTGCCAGCAGTTACTACCATGAGCAGTTCTTC.

This clonotype has ten or more counts. This chain links TRBV7-9 with TRBJ1-2, with 7 bases matching TRBD1. Losses at the gene ends were 5 bases for V and 3 bases for J; bases not matched to a gene: 15. Germline CDR1 is SEHNR and CDR2 is FQNEAQ (reference sequence). The CDR3 totals 17 residues. CDR3 loop: CASSRPGTVEKDYGYTF. CDR3 DNA sequence: TGTGCCAGCAGCCGACCCGGGACAGTCGAAAAGGACTATGGCTACACCTTC.

At least ten counts were recorded for this clonotype. The chain uses TRBV12-3 or TRBV12-4 and TRBJ1-4; TRBD1 aligns across 10 bases. Trimming at V came to 6 bases and at J to 11 bases, leaving 6 bases not matched to a gene. CDR3 length: 13 amino acids. CDR3: CASSPTGGQKLFF. The CDR3 nucleotides are TGTGCCAGCAGCCCGACAGGGGGCCAGAAACTGTTTTTT.

A note on this clonotype: This sequence may be a read error, since a much larger clone differs from it by one base. J is TRBJ1-2 and V is TRBV27, with no clear D. Germline CDR1 is MNHEY and CDR2 is SMNVEV (reference sequence). The CDR3 runs to 13 residues. The CDR3 loop is CANSLARNYGYTF. The DNA of the CDR3 is TGTGCCAACAGTTTGGCACGTAACTATGGCTACACCTTC.

The rearrangement joins TRBV4-1 to TRBJ1-1; a possible D gene is TRBD1 (5 bases). The V end was cut by 1 base, the J end by 6 bases, with 12 bases between. Per the germline V gene, CDR1 is MGHRA and CDR2 is YSYEKL. The CDR3 is made up of 14 amino acids. The CDR3 DNA is TGCGCCAGCAGCCAAGGCGTCGGGGGTGCTGAAGCTTTCTTT. It codes for CASSQGVGGAEAFF.

In this sample, this clonotype turned up a few times. The rearrangement joins TRBV19 to TRBJ1-5, with 7 bases that match TRBD1. CDR3 length: 15 amino acids. Germline CDR1 LNHDA, CDR2 SQIVND (reference sequence). Trimming took 1 base from V and 2 from J; bases not matched to a gene: 2. The CDR3 bases are TGTGCCAGTAGTATAGGACAGGGCGGCAATCAGCCCCAGCATTTT. Amino acids: CASSIGQGGNQPQHF.

This chain joins TRBV5-1 and TRBJ1-1; the D gene is possibly TRBD1 (6 bases). Germline assignment: CDR1 SGHRS and CDR2 YFSETQ. The CDR3 extends over 14 amino acids. The germline V and J ends were trimmed by 4 bases and 2 bases, with 12 bases remaining between them. CDR3 loop: CASSGGTRNTEAFF. Written as DNA, the CDR3 is TGCGCCAGCAGCGGAGGGACAAGAAACACTGAAGCTTTCTTT. Full variable domain (outside the CDR3, taken from reference TRBV5-1 and TRBJ1-1): KAGVTQTPRYLIKTRGQQVTLSCSPISGHRSVSWYQQTPGQGLQFLFEYFSETQRNKGNFPGRFSGRQFSNSRSEMNVSTLELGDSALYLCASSGGTRNTEAFFGQGTRLTVV.

This clonotype has ten or more counts. The chain couples TRBV7-8 to TRBJ1-1, with D tentatively TRBD1 (6 bases). From germline, CDR1 is SGHVS and CDR2 FQNEAQ. The germline V and J ends were trimmed by 5 bases and 3 bases, with 16 bases remaining between them. This CDR3 region has 15 residues. The chain's CDR3 is CASSDTGFGDTEAFF. CDR3 bases: TGTGCCAGCAGCGACACAGGGTTCGGGGACACTGAAGCTTTCTTT.

This clonotype was observed many times. The chain employs TRBV7-2 and TRBJ2-5, with 10 nucleotides matching TRBD2. Germline V gives CDR1 SGHTA, CDR2 FQGNSA. The CDR3 length is 15 residues. Germline trimming cut 2 bases from V and 1 base from J; bases unmatched to any gene: 1. CDR3 nucleotides: TGTGCCAGCAGCTTAAAGCGGGGGGGCCAAGAGACCCAGTACTTC. Amino acid sequence: CASSLKRGGQETQYF.

This clonotype occurred many times. The rearrangement links TRBV28 to TRBJ2-7; 8 bases fit TRBD2. This CDR3 comprises 16 residues. With 6 bases clipped from V and 4 bases from J, the junction kept 14 bases outside the gene matches. CDR1 is MDHEN, CDR2 SYDVKM, per germline. CDR3 sequence: CASSLYAGGGGYEQYF. In nucleotides, the CDR3 is TGTGCCAGCAGCCTTTATGCAGGAGGCGGGGGGTACGAGCAGTACTTC.

This clonotype has only a few counts. V usage is TRBV20-1 and J usage is TRBJ1-5; 8 bases fit TRBD1. Unmatched junction bases numbered 7, after V lost 6 bases and J lost 0 bases. CDR1 and CDR2 from the germline V gene are DFQATT and SNEGSKA (reference sequence). There are 15 residues in the CDR3. The CDR3 region has the DNA TGCAGTGCCTCCCGGACAGGGCTTAGCAATCAGCCCCAGCATTTT. Translating it yields CSASRTGLSNQPQHF.

The chain's CDR3 is CASSNGQAEVDEQFF. The CDR3 nucleotides are TGCGCCAGCAGCAACGGACAGGCCGAAGTGGATGAGCAGTTCTTC. V is TRBV5-1 and J is TRBJ2-1; TRBD1 matches 7 bases. Losses at the gene ends were 4 bases for V and 8 bases for J; bases not matched to a gene: 12. The CDR3 totals 15 residues. Germline V CDR1 and CDR2: SGHRS, YFSETQ.

Many counts were recorded for this clonotype. The chain couples TRBV7-2 to TRBJ2-6; D ambiguous. The CDR3 consists of 16 residues. Germline assignment: CDR1 SGHTA and CDR2 FQGNSA. Trimming took off 2 bases at V and 1 base at J, with 9 bases between the two ends. The CDR3 bases are TGTGCCAGCAGCTTAACGCGAGGATCTGGGGCCAACGTCCTGACTTTC. Protein sequence: CASSLTRGSGANVLTF. The entire variable domain, with the rest obtained from reference TRBV7-2 and TRBJ2-6, is as follows: GAGVSQSPSNKVTEKGKDVELRCDPISGHTALYWYRQSLGQGLEFLIYFQGNSAPDKSGLPSDRFSAERTGGSVSTLTIQRTQQEDSAVYLCASSLTRGSGANVLTFGAGSRLTVL.

V is TRBV6-2 or TRBV6-3 and J is TRBJ2-7; D ambiguous. The V and J ends lost 8 bases and 1 base respectively, with 15 bases between them. Germline lookup yields CDR1 MNHEY and CDR2 SVGEGT. The CDR3 extends over 14 amino acids. CDR3 residues: CASRPQGLSYEQYF. CDR3 DNA sequence: TGTGCCAGCCGGCCCCAAGGTCTTTCCTACGAGCAGTACTTC.

This chain joins TRBV20-1 and TRBJ2-5, with D possibly called TRBD1 or TRBD2 (5 bases each). The germline gives CDR1 DFQATT, CDR2 SNEGSKA (reference sequence). V was cut by 1 base and J by 4 bases, with 13 bases left in between. The CDR3 loop spans 14 amino acids. In DNA, the CDR3 is TGCAGTGCTAGAGTGCTCAGGGACGGAGAGACCCAGTACTTC. Residues: CSARVLRDGETQYF.